One and the same sample provided the 31 T cell receptor beta chains below, sequenced in a study of cytomegalovirus exposure and HLA in healthy donors. PCR primers comprised 60 Vbeta and 13 Jbeta primers. Libraries were prepared by immunoSEQ multiplex PCR; TCRdb keeps only in-frame clonotypes and omits some of them. The sample gives 150,000 to 200,000 clones, around 75% of which show up once; 1.5% to 2% is in the top ten. Material: PBMCs. All receptors derive from a woman aged 45-60 years in good health and CMV-seronegative.

This chain's CDR3 is CASSQDRGSYYGYTF. The CDR3 nucleotides read TGCGCCAGCAGCCAGGACAGGGGGTCCTACTATGGCTACACCTTC. The rearrangement uses TRBV4-3 and TRBJ1-2, with 10 bases lining up with TRBD1. Germline V gene lookup returns CDR1 LGHNA and CDR2 YSLEER. V trimming: 3 bases; J trimming: 3 bases; junction bases outside the gene matches: 4. CDR3 size: 15 residues.

The chain has TRBV5-1 and TRBJ1-1; D might be TRBD1 (5 bases). V gave up 2 bases and J gave up 4 bases, with 24 bases separating them. The CDR3 totals 18 residues. Germline CDR1 and CDR2: SGHRS and YFSETQ. Here the CDR3 DNA reads TGCGCCAGCAGCTTCGCTGGCGTCTTGCGGGACGTGGGCACTGAAGCTTTCTTT. Translating gives CASSFAGVLRDVGTEAFF.

V usage is TRBV11-2 and J usage is TRBJ2-3, with TRBD2 matching 9 bases. The CDR3 is 18 amino acids. Germline V lookup: CDR1 SGHAT, CDR2 FQNNGV. Trimming at V came to 5 bases and at J to 0 bases, leaving 12 bases not matched to a gene. Here the CDR3 DNA reads TGTGCCAGCAGCCCCCGGAGTTCGAGCGGGGGGAGCACAGATACGCAGTATTTT. This translates into CASSPRSSSGGSTDTQYF. The full variable domain, its missing parts supplied by reference TRBV11-2 and TRBJ2-3, is EAGVAQSPRYKIIEKRQSVAFWCNPISGHATLYWYQQILGQGPKLLIQFQNNGVVDDSQLPKDRFSAERLKGVDSTLKIQPAKLEDSAVYLCASSPRSSSGGSTDTQYFGPGTRLTVL.

This rearrangement joins TRBV6-1 to TRBJ2-5; D possibly corresponds to TRBD1 (6 bases). The CDR3 contains 13 residues. The ends were cut back, 4 bases at V and 4 bases at J, with 10 bases in the middle. CDR1 and CDR2 from the germline V gene are MNHNS and SASEGT. The CDR3 nucleotides read TGTGCCAGCAGTGGGGGGCCCGGAGAGACCCAGTACTTC. It is translated as CASSGGPGETQYF.

This chain joins TRBV7-6 and TRBJ2-5, with 11 bases lining up with TRBD2. The CDR3 contains 16 residues. Trimming at V came to 5 bases and at J to 4 bases, leaving 9 bases not matched to a gene. The V gene's germline CDR1 is SGHVS and CDR2 FNYEAQ. This CDR3 reads CASSMGLAVQGETQYF. CDR3 DNA: TGTGCCAGCAGCATGGGACTAGCGGTCCAGGGAGAGACCCAGTACTTC.

Only a few counts were recorded for this clone. DNA of the CDR3: TGTGCCACAAGTGTAGTTAGTTCACCCCTCCACTTT. This translates into CATSVVSSPLHF. The V gene is TRBV2, the J gene TRBJ1-6, with D unresolved. V dropped 10 bases and J dropped 9 bases, with 13 bases sitting between them. The length of the CDR3 is 12 residues. Germline CDR1 reads SNHLY; CDR2 reads FYNNEI. Together with reference TRBV2 and TRBJ1-6, the CDR3 gives the full variable domain: EPEVTQTPSHQVTQMGQEVILRCVPISNHLYFYWYRQILGQKVEFLVSFYNNEISEKSEIFDDQFSVERPDGSNFTLKIRSTKLEDSAMYFCATSVVSSPLHFGNGTRLTVT.

The chain is built from TRBV27 and TRBJ2-3, with a tentative D call TRBD1 (5 bases). V was trimmed by 0 bases and J by 10 bases, leaving 11 bases between them. Germline CDR1 is MNHEY and CDR2 is SMNVEV (reference sequence). The CDR3 runs to 13 residues. CDR3: CASSLSYLGAQYF. In DNA form, the CDR3 reads TGTGCCAGCAGTTTATCGTACCTAGGGGCGCAGTATTTT.

This chain links TRBV2 with TRBJ2-5; D unclear. The germline gives CDR1 SNHLY, CDR2 FYNNEI. The V end was cut by 6 bases, the J end by 5 bases, with 7 bases between. The CDR3 consists of 11 residues. The CDR3 DNA reads as TGTGCCAGCAGGGCCACGGAGACCCAGTACTTC. This gives the protein CASRATETQYF. The complete variable domain, with remaining parts taken from reference TRBV2 and TRBJ2-5, reads EPEVTQTPSHQVTQMGQEVILRCVPISNHLYFYWYRQILGQKVEFLVSFYNNEISEKSEIFDDQFSVERPDGSNFTLKIRSTKLEDSAMYFCASRATETQYFGPGTRLLVL.

V usage is TRBV7-6 and J usage is TRBJ2-1; D is ambiguous. The CDR3 has 13 amino acids. Trimming took 4 bases from V and 6 from J, leaving 10 bases between them. Germline V gene lookup returns CDR1 SGHVS and CDR2 FNYEAQ. The CDR3 is CASSSWASNEQFF. The CDR3 DNA reads TGTGCCAGCAGCTCTTGGGCTTCCAATGAGCAGTTCTTC.

The chain is built from TRBV2 and TRBJ1-3, with D perhaps TRBD1 (5 bases). With 6 bases removed from V and 2 bases from J, the gap between germline ends came to 14 bases. This CDR3 comprises 15 residues. Germline CDR1 SNHLY, CDR2 FYNNEI. The DNA of the CDR3 is TGTGCCAGCAGGGGGCAGGGTGGACCTGGAAACACCATATATTTT. It yields the protein CASRGQGGPGNTIYF.

The rearrangement links TRBV5-4 to TRBJ1-1, with D unclear. The CDR3 runs to 14 residues. From germline, CDR1 is SGHNT and CDR2 YYREEE (reference sequence). Trimming cost V 2 bases and J 2 bases, with 10 bases left between them. The CDR3 sequence: CASSFGSPNTEAFF. CDR3 in DNA: TGTGCCAGCAGCTTTGGGAGCCCCAACACTGAAGCTTTCTTT.

The chain carries TRBV2 and TRBJ1-2; maybe TRBD1 (5 bases). V lost 7 bases and J lost 4, with 16 bases in between. Germline values: CDR1 SNHLY, CDR2 FYNNEI. CDR3 length: 14 residues. The CDR3 nucleotides read TGTGCCAGCACCACTCCCAGGGTTTCCTATGGCTACACCTTC. Translation gives CASTTPRVSYGYTF.

This clone was picked up a small number of times. Sequence at one end of the junction differs from germline and may be a read error. The J gene is TRBJ2-2, the V gene TRBV4-2, with D tentatively TRBD1 (6 bases). CDR1 is LGHNA, CDR2 YNFKEQ, per germline. The CDR3 extends over 16 amino acids. CDR3 sequence reads: CASRQATGPNTGELFF. CDR3 DNA sequence: TGTGCCAGCAGACAAGCCACAGGGCCGAACACCGGGGAGCTGTTTTTT.

The chain carries TRBV2 and TRBJ2-5; the match to TRBD2 covers 9 bases. The germline V gene encodes CDR1 SNHLY and CDR2 FYNNEI. After removal of 6 bases from V and 1 base from J, the junction contained 6 bases not matched to a gene. This CDR3 spans 15 amino acids. The chain's CDR3 is CASRALAGSQETQYF. The CDR3 DNA reads TGTGCCAGCAGAGCGCTAGCGGGATCCCAAGAGACCCAGTACTTC.

The V gene is TRBV9, the J gene TRBJ1-3; a weak D match, TRBD1 (5 bases). CDR1 is SGDLS and CDR2 is YYNGEE in the germline V gene. Trimming pared 3 bases from V and 0 bases from J, leaving 13 bases between. CDR3 length: 16 amino acids. The DNA of the CDR3 is TGTGCCAGCAGCGCCCTAGCGGGACTCTCTGGAAACACCATATATTTT. This translates into CASSALAGLSGNTIYF.

The chain employs TRBV7-9 and TRBJ1-2; D gene unclear. This CDR3 has 13 amino acids. The germline CDR1 and CDR2 sequences are SEHNR and FQNEAQ (reference sequence). Trimming shortened V by 3 bases and J by 7 bases, and 12 bases separated the two germline ends. The CDR3 bases are TGTGCCAGCAGCTTGAGGGAATCGGCTGGCTACACCTTC. As protein: CASSLRESAGYTF.

This clone was counted a few times. V and J are TRBV19 and TRBJ1-5, with 12 bases aligning to TRBD1. Looked up from germline, CDR1 is LNHDA and CDR2 is SQIVND (reference sequence). This CDR3 comprises 14 residues. With 8 bases clipped from V and 5 bases from J, the junction kept 4 bases outside the gene matches. CDR3 sequence (DNA): TGTGCCAGTGGGACAGGGGGCAGTCATCAGCCCCAGCATTTT. Its protein is CASGTGGSHQPQHF.

The chain uses TRBV29-1 and TRBJ1-2; 12 nucleotides agree with TRBD1. Germline V gene data show CDR1 as SQVTM and CDR2 as ANQGSEA. The CDR3 consists of 16 residues. V lost 6 bases to trimming and J lost 5 bases; unmatched junction nucleotides: 13. The CDR3 bases are TGCAGCGTCCTAACCCCGGGACAGGGGGCCTTATATGGCTACACCTTC. Translated, it gives CSVLTPGQGALYGYTF.

The V and J genes are TRBV27 and TRBJ1-2, with D possibly matching TRBD1 (5 bases). V lost 3 bases to trimming and J lost 4 bases, with 12 bases between them. The CDR3 totals 14 residues. Germline loops: CDR1 MNHEY, CDR2 SMNVEV (reference sequence). CDR3 protein: CASSFIQGAYGYTF. DNA of the CDR3: TGTGCCAGCAGTTTTATCCAGGGCGCCTATGGCTACACCTTC.

This chain joins TRBV6-1 and TRBJ1-2; D call uncertain. The CDR3 totals 15 residues. Germline CDR1 MNHNS, CDR2 SASEGT. The ends were cut back, 0 bases at V and 1 base at J, with 9 bases in the middle. This chain's CDR3 is CASSEAAGSNYGYTF. CDR3 nucleotide sequence: TGTGCCAGCAGTGAAGCAGCGGGAAGTAACTATGGCTACACCTTC.

This clone was detected a few times. This rearrangement joins TRBV7-9 to TRBJ1-2; 7 nucleotides align to TRBD1. In germline, CDR1 is SEHNR, CDR2 FQNEAQ (reference sequence). This CDR3 has 14 amino acids. V dropped 5 bases and J dropped 3; count of bases not matched to a gene: 6. CDR3 region: CASSGVGTDYGYTF. CDR3 sequence (DNA): TGTGCCAGCAGCGGAGTCGGGACAGACTATGGCTACACCTTC.

The V gene is TRBV6-1, the J gene TRBJ2-7, with 10 bases lining up with TRBD2. This CDR3 has 15 amino acids. The junction had 2 bases not matched to a gene; V was cut back by 3 bases and J by 0 bases. In germline, CDR1 is MNHNS, CDR2 SASEGT. Here the CDR3 DNA reads TGTGCCAGCAGTGAGGCTAGCGGGAGCTCCTACGAGCAGTACTTC. Translating it yields CASSEASGSSYEQYF.

The rearrangement links TRBV6-1 to TRBJ2-5; maybe TRBD1 (6 bases). From germline, CDR1 is MNHNS and CDR2 SASEGT. This CDR3 comprises 14 residues. V was clipped by 3 bases and J by 11 bases, with 19 bases between them. In DNA, the CDR3 is TGTGCCAGCAGTGAGTCCCGGGACACTCAGGTACAGTACTTC. Translation gives CASSESRDTQVQYF.

The chain joins TRBV29-1 to TRBJ1-1, with no clear D. Germline lookup yields CDR1 SQVTM and CDR2 ANQGSEA. This CDR3 region has 12 residues. Trimming removed 4 bases from V and 3 bases from J, with 9 bases in between. The CDR3 bases are TGCAGCGTTGGTCGGGTGGACACTGAAGCTTTCTTT. This sequence encodes CSVGRVDTEAFF.

The chain has TRBV6-1 and TRBJ2-2; the D gene is possibly TRBD1 (5 bases). The CDR3 runs 13 residues. V lost 6 bases and J lost 1, with 6 bases in between. CDR1 is MNHNS and CDR2 is SASEGT in the germline V gene. CDR3 in DNA: TGTGCCAGCAGCGACAGGAACACCGGGGAGCTGTTTTTT. Translated, it gives CASSDRNTGELFF.

The chain is built from TRBV5-1 and TRBJ1-4, with 8 positions matching TRBD1. The CDR3 has 14 residues. J gave up 7 bases and V 2 bases, and 4 bases lay outside the gene matches. Germline V lookup: CDR1 SGHRS, CDR2 YFSETQ. Here the CDR3 reads CASSFRGLGEKLFF. Written as DNA, the CDR3 is TGCGCCAGCAGCTTCAGGGGGCTGGGTGAAAAACTGTTTTTT.

This CDR3 reads CASSLGRSPLAGGPSYEQYF. CDR3 DNA: TGCGCCAGCAGCTTGGGTCGCTCCCCTCTAGCGGGAGGGCCTTCCTACGAGCAGTACTTC. The chain combines TRBV5-1 with TRBJ2-7; 12 nucleotides agree with TRBD2. J gave up 1 base and V 0 bases, and 14 bases lay outside the gene matches. The CDR3 spans 20 residues. CDR1 is SGHRS, CDR2 YFSETQ, per germline. The variable domain in full, completed from reference TRBV5-1 and TRBJ2-7, reads KAGVTQTPRYLIKTRGQQVTLSCSPISGHRSVSWYQQTPGQGLQFLFEYFSETQRNKGNFPGRFSGRQFSNSRSEMNVSTLELGDSALYLCASSLGRSPLAGGPSYEQYFGPGTRLTVT.

The CDR3 loop is CASSPLAGASDTQYF. The CDR3, as DNA: TGTGCCAGCAGTCCCCTAGCGGGAGCCTCAGATACGCAGTATTTT. The chain joins TRBV6-6 to TRBJ2-3; 10 nucleotides match TRBD2. Trimming cost V 5 bases and J 4 bases; bases outside gene matches: 6. The CDR3 length is 15 residues. The V gene's germline CDR1 is MNHNY and CDR2 SVGAGI (reference sequence).

V is TRBV28 and J is TRBJ2-7, with 11 bases lining up with TRBD2. Germline V gene lookup returns CDR1 MDHEN and CDR2 SYDVKM. V shed 5 bases, J shed 13 bases, and the junction held 10 bases outside the gene matches. The CDR3 extends over 13 amino acids. The CDR3 region is CASSGSSGRSRYF. The CDR3 DNA reads TGTGCCAGCAGTGGATCTAGCGGGAGGTCGCGATACTTC. Combining the CDR3 with reference TRBV28 and TRBJ2-7 gives the whole variable domain DVKVTQSSRYLVKRTGEKVFLECVQDMDHENMFWYRQDPGLGLRLIYFSYDVKMKEKGDIPEGYSVSREKKERFSLILESASTNQTSMYLCASSGSSGRSRYFGPGTRLTVT.

This clone came up a few times. The V and J genes are TRBV28 and TRBJ2-5, with 7 bases matching TRBD2. Germline V gene lookup returns CDR1 MDHEN and CDR2 SYDVKM. The CDR3 contains 15 residues. V was pared by 6 bases and J by 2 bases, with 9 bases of the junction left unmatched. The CDR3 nucleotides are TGTGCCAGCAGAACCCTAGGGAGGGCACAAGAGACCCAGTACTTC. Translating gives CASRTLGRAQETQYF.

V is TRBV7-9 and J is TRBJ1-6; TRBD1 matches at 8 bases. From germline, CDR1 is SEHNR and CDR2 FQNEAQ (reference sequence). This CDR3 is 14 amino acids long. Trimming cost V 1 base and J 12 bases; bases outside gene matches: 5. CDR3 DNA: TGTGCCAGCAGCTTAGGAACAGGGGGACAACCCCTCCACTTT. Translation gives CASSLGTGGQPLHF.